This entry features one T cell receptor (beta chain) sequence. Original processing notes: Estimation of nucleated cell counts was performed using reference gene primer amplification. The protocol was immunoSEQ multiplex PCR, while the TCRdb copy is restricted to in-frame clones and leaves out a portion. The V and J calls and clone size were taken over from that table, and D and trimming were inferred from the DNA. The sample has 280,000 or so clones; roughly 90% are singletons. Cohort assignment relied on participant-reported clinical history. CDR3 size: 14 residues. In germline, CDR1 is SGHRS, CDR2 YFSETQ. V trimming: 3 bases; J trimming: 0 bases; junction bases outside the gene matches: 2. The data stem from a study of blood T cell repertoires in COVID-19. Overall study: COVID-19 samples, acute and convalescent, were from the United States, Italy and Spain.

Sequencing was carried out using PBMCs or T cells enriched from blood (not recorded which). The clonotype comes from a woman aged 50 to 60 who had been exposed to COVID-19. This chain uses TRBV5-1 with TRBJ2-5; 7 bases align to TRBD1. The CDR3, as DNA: TGCGCCAGCAGCTCGGACAGGAACCAAGAGACCCAGTACTTC. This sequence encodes CASSSDRNQETQYF.